Sequencing of this T cell receptor (beta chain) was carried out in a study of Ad26.COV2.S vaccination and SARS-CoV-2 variants. Study-level background: Donor allocation was to the COV1001 Ad26.COV2.S trial arm. Intramuscularly, Ad26.COV2.S was given either once or twice, 56 days apart.

The method was immunoSEQ multiplex PCR; TCRdb's version includes in-frame clones alone and lacks a portion of them. The table has a few hundred thousand clones, 80% to 90% seen once. Documented treatment: some 19 received Ad26.COV2.S at low or high dose, single or two shots; 5 received placebo; per-sample allocation not given. After the first vaccine or placebo injection, samples were drawn on day 63. Cohort 1b enrolled adults aged 18-55 years in Boston. With respect to this clone: What it recognizes is unknown.

The study, taken as a whole, reports: It was reported that spike-specific CD8+ and CD4+ T cell responses were substantially broad after vaccination.

Source: peripheral blood, taken in a trial of Ad26.COV2.S vaccine versus placebo. The sequence came from a person aged 18-65 years who received the Ad26.COV2.S COVID-19 vaccine or a placebo.

The CDR3 DNA follows: TGTGCCAGCAGCGCAAGACAGTTTGATGCTGGAAACACCATATATTTT. Amino acids: CASSARQFDAGNTIYF. The chain uses TRBV7-9 and TRBJ1-3; D may be TRBD1 (5 bases). The CDR3 extends over 16 amino acids. Germline CDR1 reads SEHNR; CDR2 reads FQNEAQ (reference sequence). V was pared by 5 bases and J by 2 bases, with 16 bases between. Filled out from reference TRBV7-9 and TRBJ1-3, the complete variable domain reads DTGVSQNPRHKITKRGQNVTFRCDPISEHNRLYWYRQTLGQGPEFLTYFQNEAQLEKSRLLSDRFSAERPKGSFSTLEIQRTEQGDSAMYLCASSARQFDAGNTIYFGEGSWLTVV.